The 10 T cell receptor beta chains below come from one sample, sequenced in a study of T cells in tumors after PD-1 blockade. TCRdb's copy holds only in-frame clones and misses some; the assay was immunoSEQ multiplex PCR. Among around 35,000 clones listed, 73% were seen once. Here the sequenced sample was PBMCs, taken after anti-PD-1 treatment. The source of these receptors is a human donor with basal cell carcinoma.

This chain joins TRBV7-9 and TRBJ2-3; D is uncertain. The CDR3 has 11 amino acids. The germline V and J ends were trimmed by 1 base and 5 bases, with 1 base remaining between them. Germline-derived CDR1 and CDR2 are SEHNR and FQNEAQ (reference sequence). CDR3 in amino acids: CASSLVDTQYF. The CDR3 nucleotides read TGTGCCAGCAGCTTAGTAGATACGCAGTATTTT.

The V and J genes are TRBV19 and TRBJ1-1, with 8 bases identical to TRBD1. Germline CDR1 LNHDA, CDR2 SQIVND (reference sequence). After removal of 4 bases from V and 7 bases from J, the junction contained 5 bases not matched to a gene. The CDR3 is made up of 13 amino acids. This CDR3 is CASSTTGGIEAFF. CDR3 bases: TGTGCCAGTAGTACCACAGGGGGGATTGAAGCTTTCTTT.

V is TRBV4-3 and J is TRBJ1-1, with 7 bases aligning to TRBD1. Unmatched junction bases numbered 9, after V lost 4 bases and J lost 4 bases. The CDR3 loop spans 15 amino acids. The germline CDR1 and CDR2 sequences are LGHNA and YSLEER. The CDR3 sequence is CASSLQRGRSTEAFF. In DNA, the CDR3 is TGCGCCAGCAGCCTTCAGAGGGGGCGTAGCACTGAAGCTTTCTTT.

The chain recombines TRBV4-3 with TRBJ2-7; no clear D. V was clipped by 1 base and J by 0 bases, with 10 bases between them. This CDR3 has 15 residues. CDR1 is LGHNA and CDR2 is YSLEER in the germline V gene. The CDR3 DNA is TGCGCCAGCAGCCAAGCCGCAGATTTCTCCTACGAGCAGTACTTC. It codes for CASSQAADFSYEQYF.

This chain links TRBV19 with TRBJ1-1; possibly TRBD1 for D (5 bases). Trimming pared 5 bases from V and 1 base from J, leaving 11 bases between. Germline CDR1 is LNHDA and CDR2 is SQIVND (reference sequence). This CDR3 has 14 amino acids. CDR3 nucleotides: TGTGCCAGTAGTGCCAGGGAGAGGAACACTGAAGCTTTCTTT. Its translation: CASSARERNTEAFF. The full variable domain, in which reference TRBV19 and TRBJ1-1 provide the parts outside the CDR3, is DGGITQSPKYLFRKEGQNVTLSCEQNLNHDAMYWYRQDPGQGLRLIYYSQIVNDFQKGDIAEGYSVSREKKESFPLTVTSAQKNPTAFYLCASSARERNTEAFFGQGTRLTVV.

The CDR3 is CASSLGDHRPTEQFF. The CDR3 bases are TGTGCCAGCAGCTTGGGGGACCACCGGCCCACTGAGCAGTTCTTC. This sequence joins TRBV7-3 and TRBJ2-1; D might be TRBD1 or TRBD2, each matching 5 bases. The CDR3 spans 15 residues. Trimming left V 3 bases short and J 9 bases short, with 18 bases between. Germline V gene lookup returns CDR1 SGHTA and CDR2 FQGTGA.

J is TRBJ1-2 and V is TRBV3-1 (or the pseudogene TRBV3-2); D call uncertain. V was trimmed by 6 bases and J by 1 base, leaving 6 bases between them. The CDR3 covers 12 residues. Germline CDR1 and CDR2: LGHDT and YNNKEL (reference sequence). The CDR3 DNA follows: TGTGCCAGCAGGGACGGTAACTATGGCTACACCTTC. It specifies CASRDGNYGYTF.

The CDR3 nucleotides read TGTGCCAGCAGCTCCCGATATTCCTACGAGCAGTACTTC. Protein sequence: CASSSRYSYEQYF. The J gene is TRBJ2-7, the V gene TRBV7-9, with unresolved D. CDR3 length: 13 amino acids. Trimming took 4 bases from V and 1 from J, leaving 8 bases between them. CDR1 is SEHNR and CDR2 is FQNEAQ in the germline V gene (reference sequence).

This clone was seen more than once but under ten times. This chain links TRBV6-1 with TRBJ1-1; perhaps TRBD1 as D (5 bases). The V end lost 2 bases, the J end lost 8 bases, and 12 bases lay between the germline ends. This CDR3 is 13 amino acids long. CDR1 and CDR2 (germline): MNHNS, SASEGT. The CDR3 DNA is TGTGCCAGCAGTGAATACCGGGGGACCGAAGCTTTCTTT. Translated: CASSEYRGTEAFF.

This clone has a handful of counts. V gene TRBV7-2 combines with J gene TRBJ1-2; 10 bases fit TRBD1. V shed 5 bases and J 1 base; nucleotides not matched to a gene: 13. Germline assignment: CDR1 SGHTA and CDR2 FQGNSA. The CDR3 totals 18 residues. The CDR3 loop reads CASSQATGGAGSNYGYTF. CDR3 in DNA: TGTGCCAGCAGCCAGGCGACAGGGGGCGCGGGGAGTAACTATGGCTACACCTTC.